This TCR beta chain is from a study of identical twins. Study-wide findings and caveats: Zero-insertion analyses might be partly confounded by invariant T cells like MAIT and iNKT.

Through template switching, a universal primer site was introduced, and the cDNA contained unique molecular identifiers. TCRdb fed the 5' RACE reads into MiXCR, producing one record per CDR3 protein. The sample holds about 1.7 million distinct CDR3 sequences, around a third seen once. This clonotype has more than one count but fewer than ten. Its antigen is not identified. Germline V gives CDR1 PRHDT, CDR2 FYEKMQ (reference sequence). The CDR3 loop spans 14 amino acids. The junction had 6 bases not matched to a gene; V was cut back by 6 bases and J by 1 base. This TCR came from a newborn girl in good health. Specimen: cord blood. The chain joins TRBV13 to TRBJ2-7; 7 nucleotides match TRBD2. CDR3 protein: CASRPSGLSYEQYF. The CDR3, as DNA: TGTGCCAGCAGGCCTAGCGGACTTTCCTACGAGCAGTACTTC.